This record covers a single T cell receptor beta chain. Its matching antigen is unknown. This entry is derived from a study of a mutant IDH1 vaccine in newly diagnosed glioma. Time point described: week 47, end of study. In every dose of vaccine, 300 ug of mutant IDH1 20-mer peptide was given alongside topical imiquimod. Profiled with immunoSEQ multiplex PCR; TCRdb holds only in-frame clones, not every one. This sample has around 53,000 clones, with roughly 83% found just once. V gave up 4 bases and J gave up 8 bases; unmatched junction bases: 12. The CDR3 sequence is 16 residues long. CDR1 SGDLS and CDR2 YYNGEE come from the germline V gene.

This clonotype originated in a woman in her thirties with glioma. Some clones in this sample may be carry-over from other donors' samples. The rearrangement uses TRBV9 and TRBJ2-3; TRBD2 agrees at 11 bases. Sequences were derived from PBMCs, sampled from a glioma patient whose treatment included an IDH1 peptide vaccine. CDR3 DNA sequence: TGTGCCAGCAGCTCCCAGACTAGCGGGAAGGGGGGTACGCAGTATTTT. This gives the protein CASSSQTSGKGGTQYF.